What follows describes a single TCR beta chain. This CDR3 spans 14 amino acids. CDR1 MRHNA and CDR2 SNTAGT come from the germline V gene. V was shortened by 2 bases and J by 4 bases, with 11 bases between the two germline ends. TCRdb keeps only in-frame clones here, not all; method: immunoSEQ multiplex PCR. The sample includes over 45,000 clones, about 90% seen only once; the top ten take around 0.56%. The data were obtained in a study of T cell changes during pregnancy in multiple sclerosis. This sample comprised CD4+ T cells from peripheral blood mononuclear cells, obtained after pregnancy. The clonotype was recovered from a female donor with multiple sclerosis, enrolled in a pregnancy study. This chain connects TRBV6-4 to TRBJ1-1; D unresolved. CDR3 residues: CASSDGGGTTEAFF. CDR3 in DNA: TGTGCCAGCAGTGACGGAGGAGGAACCACTGAAGCTTTCTTT.